The 19 T cell receptor beta chains below all came from one sample that was sequenced in a study of T cell responses to AZD1222 COVID-19 vaccine. Sequenced by immunoSEQ multiplex PCR; TCRdb stores in-frame clones only, minus some. The sample contains 150,000 or so clones, roughly 93% of which appear only once. The sample was peripheral blood, taken on day 0 of AZD1222 vaccination. These receptors originate from an adult in good health.

The chain uses TRBV5-1 and TRBJ1-1; D is uncertain. This CDR3 is 12 amino acids long. Germline CDR1 SGHRS, CDR2 YFSETQ. Trimming shortened V by 5 bases and J by 2 bases, and 7 bases separated the two germline ends. The chain's CDR3 is CASSNGNTEAFF. In DNA form, the CDR3 reads TGCGCCAGCAGTAATGGAAACACTGAAGCTTTCTTT.

V and J are TRBV7-2 and TRBJ2-2; 10 bases fit TRBD1. CDR1 is SGHTA and CDR2 is FQGNSA in the germline V gene. The CDR3 has 16 residues. The V gene end was trimmed by 2 bases and the J gene end by 3 bases; junction bases not matched to a gene: 3. CDR3 DNA sequence: TGTGCCAGCAGCTTAAGACAGGGGGCGCACACCGGGGAGCTGTTTTTT. Residues: CASSLRQGAHTGELFF.

The V and J genes are TRBV6-5 and TRBJ1-6, with 8 bases fitting TRBD1. Trimming took 2 bases from V and 3 from J; bases not matched to a gene: 3. This CDR3 comprises 16 residues. Per germline, CDR1 MNHEY and CDR2 SVGAGI. CDR3 DNA: TGTGCCAGCAGTTACCCCGGGACAGGCTATAATTCACCCCTCCACTTT. Its protein is CASSYPGTGYNSPLHF.

This chain joins TRBV7-2 and TRBJ2-7, with D perhaps TRBD1 or TRBD2 (5 bases each). There are 18 residues in the CDR3. Germline V gives CDR1 SGHTA, CDR2 FQGNSA. Trimming stripped 4 bases from V and 0 bases from J, with 22 bases between. The CDR3 loop reads CASSSRDVGLVYSYEQYF. Here the CDR3 DNA reads TGTGCCAGCAGCTCCAGGGACGTGGGTCTAGTCTACTCCTACGAGCAGTACTTC.

V usage is TRBV18 and J usage is TRBJ1-3; D call uncertain. This CDR3 spans 13 amino acids. Trimming removed 6 bases at V and 4 bases at J, with 10 bases between. Germline lookup yields CDR1 KGHSH and CDR2 LQKENI. Here the CDR3 DNA reads TGTGCCAGCTCCGACATTTTCGGAAACACCATATATTTT. Its protein is CASSDIFGNTIYF.

This chain connects TRBV14 to TRBJ2-5, with D tentatively TRBD2 (5 bases). Germline V gene lookup returns CDR1 SGHDN and CDR2 FVKESK. The CDR3 has 13 amino acids. V gave up 0 bases and J gave up 7 bases, with 9 bases separating them. CDR3 nucleotide sequence: TGTGCCAGCAGCCAAGATCGGGGAAGGACCCAGTACTTC. Protein sequence: CASSQDRGRTQYF.

This rearrangement joins TRBV7-8 to TRBJ1-1; D possibly corresponds to TRBD1 (6 bases). This CDR3 spans 11 amino acids. Trimming pared 3 bases from V and 12 bases from J, leaving 11 bases between. Germline CDR1 reads SGHVS; CDR2 reads FQNEAQ. The CDR3: CASSFGGETFF. The CDR3 nucleotides are TGTGCCAGCAGCTTTGGGGGCGAAACTTTCTTT.

This chain uses TRBV19 with TRBJ2-3; D not certain. The CDR3 has 14 residues. In germline, CDR1 is LNHDA, CDR2 SQIVND (reference sequence). Trimming pared 5 bases from V and 0 bases from J, leaving 9 bases between. CDR3 nucleotides: TGTGCCAGTAGTGTAGCCTTTAGCACAGATACGCAGTATTTT. Amino acid sequence: CASSVAFSTDTQYF.

The chain has TRBV7-9 and TRBJ1-6; D is uncertain. Between the trimmed V and J ends, which lost 1 base and 0 bases, there was a span of 10 bases. Germline assignment: CDR1 SEHNR and CDR2 FQNEAQ (reference sequence). This CDR3 has 17 amino acids. CDR3 DNA sequence: TGTGCCAGCAGCTTAGGTGGCGGAAGCTCCTATAATTCACCCCTCCACTTT. It specifies CASSLGGGSSYNSPLHF.

The V gene is TRBV9, the J gene TRBJ1-2; D gene ambiguous. The V end was cut by 0 bases, the J end by 0 bases, with 15 bases between. This CDR3 has 17 amino acids. Germline V gene sequence: CDR1 SGDLS, CDR2 YYNGEE. The chain's CDR3 is CASSVDGRTATNYGYTF. The CDR3 DNA sequence: TGTGCCAGCAGCGTAGATGGTAGAACAGCTACTAACTATGGCTACACCTTC.

The chain carries TRBV5-1 and TRBJ1-1; D perhaps matches TRBD1 (6 bases). Germline V gene lookup returns CDR1 SGHRS and CDR2 YFSETQ. The CDR3 contains 13 residues. V lost 6 bases and J 1 base, leaving 10 bases between the germline ends. Written as DNA, the CDR3 is TGCGCCAGCATCCCGACAGGGAACACTGAAGCTTTCTTT. Translated, it gives CASIPTGNTEAFF. Complete variable domain (other parts from reference TRBV5-1 and TRBJ1-1): KAGVTQTPRYLIKTRGQQVTLSCSPISGHRSVSWYQQTPGQGLQFLFEYFSETQRNKGNFPGRFSGRQFSNSRSEMNVSTLELGDSALYLCASIPTGNTEAFFGQGTRLTVV.

The V and J genes are TRBV14 and TRBJ2-7, with TRBD1 identical over 10 bases. CDR1 and CDR2 (germline): SGHDN, FVKESK. The V and J ends lost 3 bases and 6 bases, in that order; junction bases with no gene match: 8. The CDR3 has 15 residues. CDR3 nucleotides: TGTGCCAGCAGCCAGCCCGGGACAGGGGATGTCGAGCAGTACTTC. This encodes CASSQPGTGDVEQYF.

The chain has TRBV19 and TRBJ1-1; possible D gene TRBD1, 5 bases. Trimming took 3 bases from V and 1 from J, leaving 9 bases between them. The V gene's germline CDR1 is LNHDA and CDR2 SQIVND (reference sequence). This CDR3 region has 14 residues. DNA of the CDR3: TGTGCCAGTAGTATGGGGCAGGAGAACACTGAAGCTTTCTTT. Its translation is CASSMGQENTEAFF. The whole variable domain, filled in from reference TRBV19 and TRBJ1-1, reads DGGITQSPKYLFRKEGQNVTLSCEQNLNHDAMYWYRQDPGQGLRLIYYSQIVNDFQKGDIAEGYSVSREKKESFPLTVTSAQKNPTAFYLCASSMGQENTEAFFGQGTRLTVV.

This rearrangement joins TRBV2 to TRBJ1-5; no firm D call. Trimming took 7 bases from V and 5 from J, leaving 9 bases between them. The germline V gene encodes CDR1 SNHLY and CDR2 FYNNEI. The CDR3 runs 12 residues. The CDR3 DNA follows: TGTGCCAGCATGGGTAGGCATCAGCCCCAGCATTTT. It encodes CASMGRHQPQHF.

This chain uses TRBV4-1 with TRBJ2-1, with TRBD1 matching over 8 bases. Germline V gene data show CDR1 as MGHRA and CDR2 as YSYEKL. CDR3 size: 17 residues. V dropped 2 bases and J dropped 9; count of bases not matched to a gene: 15. DNA of the CDR3: TGCGCCAGCAGCCAACCGACGGACAGGGTGCAAGGGGTTGAGCAGTTCTTC. This sequence encodes CASSQPTDRVQGVEQFF.

The V gene is TRBV5-1, the J gene TRBJ1-1; 9 bases match TRBD1. V shed 3 bases, J shed 1 base, and the junction held 4 bases outside the gene matches. This CDR3 region has 15 residues. The germline CDR1 and CDR2 sequences are SGHRS and YFSETQ. CDR3 protein: CASSWGTGWNTEAFF. CDR3 in DNA: TGCGCCAGCAGCTGGGGGACAGGGTGGAACACTGAAGCTTTCTTT.

The V and J genes are TRBV27 and TRBJ1-2; maybe TRBD1 (5 bases). Germline V gene data show CDR1 as MNHEY and CDR2 as SMNVEV (reference sequence). V lost 3 bases and J 8 bases, leaving 19 bases between the germline ends. The CDR3 sequence is 15 residues long. The CDR3: CASSLEGSLVRGYTF. The CDR3 nucleotides are TGTGCCAGCAGTTTGGAGGGGAGTTTAGTCAGGGGCTACACCTTC.

This clone was picked up one time. The J gene is TRBJ1-2, the V gene TRBV2; 7 positions agree with TRBD1. The CDR3 consists of 13 residues. Trimming took 5 bases from V and 4 from J; bases not matched to a gene: 4. Germline CDR1 SNHLY, CDR2 FYNNEI. This CDR3 is CASSQGVAYGYTF. The CDR3 bases are TGTGCCAGCAGTCAGGGGGTGGCCTATGGCTACACCTTC.

The count of this clone is one. The CDR3 here is CAWSHGLNQPQHF. In DNA, the CDR3 is TGTGCCTGGAGTCACGGGCTCAATCAGCCCCAGCATTTT. This sequence joins TRBV30 and TRBJ1-5; D remains ambiguous. This CDR3 region has 13 residues. Germline CDR1 is GTSNPN and CDR2 is SVGIG (reference sequence). Trimming removed 2 bases from V and 3 bases from J, with 8 bases in between.